This T cell receptor (beta chain) was recorded in a study of neurological immune-mediated disorders (dated by TCRdb to between 2017 and 2020). For the wider study: Of the roughly 34 multiple sclerosis patients, about 30 had relapsing-remitting MS and 3 had secondary progressive MS. The 90 to 120 TCR-beta libraries covered PBMC samples along with longitudinal samples, technical triplicates, and paired sorted CD4+ and CD8+ T-cell subsets. The cohort was made up of some 70 subjects, consisting of roughly 15 HAM/TSP patients, 35 or so multiple sclerosis patients and around 20 healthy controls. The study compared peripheral blood TCR-beta repertoires of HTLV-I-associated myelopathy (HAM/TSP) patients, multiple sclerosis patients and healthy controls using UMI-based sequencing. What the study reported, not specific to this receptor: In phylogenetic analysis, the repertoires of 18 of 34 MS patients grouped into a cluster of related CDR3 sequences, which suggests a possible signature at the repertoire level. No identical CDR3 amino acid sequences were shared among expanded clones across subjects, suggesting private TCR-beta repertoires in all groups. No association of the MS cluster with clinical or MRI features was observed, and the need for larger cohorts was stated by the authors. TCR clonal expansion was highest in HAM/TSP patients and lowest in MS patients, with MS patients falling below even healthy controls.

cDNA was synthesized by template-switch 5'RACE using a primer carrying a 10-nucleotide random unique molecular identifier by which each TCR transcript was tagged. Each sequencing run produced over 180 million TCR-beta sequences covering 15-18 subjects. The RNeasy kit was used to extract total RNA. The KAPA Real-time Library Amplification kit was used to amplify TCR-beta VDJ regions with primers for the TCR constant region and the 5'RACE anchor. Sample indexes and Illumina adaptors were added in a first PCR, after which library yield was increased in a second PCR. After Ampure bead purification, the roughly 650 bp TCR product was size-selected on a 2% E-gel SizeSelection system. Before pooling, library quality was assessed on a Bioanalyzer, concentration was determined with Qubit, and library quantification was performed with the Kapa Library Quantification kit. An Illumina HiSeq 2500 sequenced the libraries paired-end 2 x 150 bp. To increase sequence diversity, 25-30% phiX was spiked into each library pool. As for the authors' bioinformatics: Quality-filtered reads were processed with the UMI-based MiGEC pipeline, and over 85% of raw TCR sequences were removed by the MiGEC pipeline during error correction. VDJ genes were aligned to IMGT germline references, and each clonotype was defined by a unique CDR3 amino acid sequence together with V-J genes. Clonal expansion, Shannon diversity and CDR3 relatedness were evaluated with VDJtools (CalcPairwiseDistances, ClusterSamples), while phylogenetic trees were built in CLCbio workbench. Expanded clones were defined as having at least 8 unique UMIs, based on coefficient-of-variation modelling across technical triplicates. The public reads were quality trimmed at Q25 with fastp and then assembled into clones with MiXCR by TCRdb, keeping productive beta chains. One record per CDR3 amino acid sequence lists the most common genes and DNA. What appears here as the V and J calls and clone size reflects TCRdb's work, not the paper's. For this sample the table gives fewer than 85,000 distinct CDR3 sequences, of which roughly 4.8% were detected only once. The ten largest clones capture roughly 2.2% of the sample.

Unsorted PBMC libraries were generated from 2 million PBMCs stored in RNAlater at -80 °C until RNA extraction. Multiple sclerosis patients were enrolled in a US clinical protocol under which disease progression was evaluated by magnetic resonance imaging. Peripheral blood was subjected to Ficoll-Hypaque density gradient centrifugation to isolate PBMCs, which were then cryopreserved in liquid nitrogen. This clonotype was seen a few times. Its antigen specificity is not known. No clone much larger than this one lies a single base away; base qualities are absent. V is reduced by 2 bases and J by 4 bases, leaving a spacing of 14 bases between them. Spanning cysteine to phenylalanine, the CDR3 consists of 15 amino acids. Only the CDR3 portion is preserved as DNA: 45 bases, with reading frame beginning at the first base. The germline V gene specifies MNHEY as CDR1 and SVGEGT as CDR2.

This chain joins TRBV6-2 or TRBV6-3 to TRBJ1-2, with a tentative D gene TRBD1 over 5 matching bases. Sequencing was carried out using PBMCs. The receptor was derived from a woman aged 65 to 85 with multiple sclerosis. CDR3 region: CASSYRPGRGYGYTF. The DNA reads as follows: TGTGCCAGCAGTTACCGGCCAGGAAGGGGCTATGGCTACACCTTC.